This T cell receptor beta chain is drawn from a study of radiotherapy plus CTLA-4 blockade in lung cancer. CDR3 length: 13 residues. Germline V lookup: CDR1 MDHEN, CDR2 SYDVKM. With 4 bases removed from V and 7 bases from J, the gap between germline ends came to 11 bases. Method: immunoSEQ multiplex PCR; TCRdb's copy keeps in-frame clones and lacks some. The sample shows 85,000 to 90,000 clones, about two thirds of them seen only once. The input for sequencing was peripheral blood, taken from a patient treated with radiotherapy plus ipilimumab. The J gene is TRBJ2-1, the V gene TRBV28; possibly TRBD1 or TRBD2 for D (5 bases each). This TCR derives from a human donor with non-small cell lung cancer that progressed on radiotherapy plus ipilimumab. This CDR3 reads CASSSGRTNEQFF. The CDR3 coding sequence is TGTGCCAGCAGTTCGGGACGGACAAATGAGCAGTTCTTC. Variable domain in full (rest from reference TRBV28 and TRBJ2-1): DVKVTQSSRYLVKRTGEKVFLECVQDMDHENMFWYRQDPGLGLRLIYFSYDVKMKEKGDIPEGYSVSREKKERFSLILESASTNQTSMYLCASSSGRTNEQFFGPGTRLTVL.